This T cell receptor beta chain was recovered during a study of CD8+CD57+ T cells in acquired aplastic anemia. Study conclusions and caveats: Patients were compared with controls for CD8+ Simpson's diversity, and no significant difference emerged. Roughly 30 CD8+ CDR3 sequences occurred in both the patients and the controls.

CDR1 and CDR2 (germline): KGHDR, SFDVKD. The V and J ends lost 2 bases and 7 bases, in that order; junction bases with no gene match: 7. This CDR3 is 15 amino acids long. By flow cytometry, patients selected for sequencing had shown an expansion of CD8+CD57+ cells. Severe acquired aplastic anemia was present in every patient. Genomic DNA, the template, was used for profiling of the TCR beta VDJ and CDR3. TCRdb ran MiXCR on the reads and lists one entry per CDR3 protein. The sample records 150,000 to 200,000 distinct CDR3 sequences, 40% to 50% being singletons. Comment on this clonotype: Its matching antigen is unknown.

The V and J genes are TRBV24-1 and TRBJ2-1; 7 bases map to TRBD2. This clonotype was obtained from a human donor with aplastic anemia. The sample taken for sequencing was sorted CD4+, CD8+, or CD8+CD57+ T cells (not recorded which) from PBMCs. The CDR3 reads CATSDSRGSGNEQFF. CDR3 in DNA: TGTGCCACCAGTGATTCGCGGGGTAGCGGGAATGAGCAGTTCTTC.